The entry below gives a single T cell receptor (beta chain) sequence along with its context. Sequencing was performed with immunoSEQ multiplex PCR; in TCRdb, only in-frame clones are kept and a portion is missing. This table has some 550,000 clones, around 97% appearing once. This record belongs to a study of shared clonotypes between healthy human individuals. The sequenced sample was naive CD4+ T cells sorted from blood. As for subset: CD45RA+ positively selected. The TCR comes from a woman under 40 in good health.

CDR3 protein: CASSPSTGSYNEQFF. In DNA form, the CDR3 reads TGTGCCAGCTCACCATCGACAGGCTCCTACAATGAGCAGTTCTTC. This rearrangement joins TRBV18 to TRBJ2-1; perhaps TRBD1 as D (6 bases). The V end was cut by 2 bases, the J end by 0 bases, with 8 bases between. Per germline, CDR1 KGHSH and CDR2 LQKENI. The CDR3 is 15 amino acids.